This paragraph reports one T cell receptor beta chain. The antigen is unknown. The table came from immunoSEQ multiplex PCR; TCRdb's copy has only in-frame clones and leaves some out. The top ten hold about 4% of the sample, which has 80,000 to 95,000 clones, around 89% seen once. This entry is derived from a study of identifying expanded T cells in peripheral blood. Study results and limitations: Clone count variance between roughly 2-week samples rose with total template count.

The material sequenced was blood. This sequence was found in a person between 18 and 75 years old in good health.

This CDR3 is CASSQKTGTYNGYTF. The CDR3 DNA is TGTGCCAGCAGTCAAAAAACCGGGACGTACAATGGCTACACCTTC. The V call is TRBV27, the J call TRBJ1-2, with a possible D match to TRBD1 (5 bases). From germline, CDR1 is MNHEY and CDR2 SMNVEV (reference sequence). Trimming took 5 bases from V and 6 from J, leaving 19 bases between them. The CDR3 sequence is 15 residues long.